One and the same sample provided the 7 T cell receptor beta chains below, sequenced in a study of shared clonotypes between healthy human individuals. Profiled with immunoSEQ multiplex PCR; TCRdb holds only in-frame clones, not every one. The table includes about 2.4 million clones, more than 80% detected once. The material sequenced was naive CD4+ T cells sorted from blood. As to subset: CD45RA+ positively selected. Receptors originate from a young man in good health.

The chain couples TRBV11-2 to TRBJ1-3; tentatively, D is TRBD1 (5 bases). The CDR3 is 18 amino acids. Germline V gene data show CDR1 as SGHAT and CDR2 as FQNNGV. V was cut by 2 bases and J by 1 base, with 18 bases left in between. This CDR3 reads CASSLRGSADLSGNTIYF. As DNA, the CDR3 is TGTGCCAGCAGCTTAAGGGGCTCAGCAGACTTATCTGGAAACACCATATATTTT.

The chain joins TRBV5-1 to TRBJ2-7; TRBD1 matches at 7 bases. After removal of 0 bases from V and 5 bases from J, the junction contained 8 bases not matched to a gene. Germline-derived CDR1 and CDR2 are SGHRS and YFSETQ. This CDR3 has 15 amino acids. Here the CDR3 reads CASSLALGTVNEQYF. CDR3 sequence (DNA): TGCGCCAGCAGCTTGGCGCTGGGGACAGTTAACGAGCAGTACTTC.

This chain joins TRBV6-4 and TRBJ2-1; TRBD2 aligns across 7 bases. This CDR3 comprises 13 residues. Trimming at V came to 2 bases and at J to 9 bases, leaving 4 bases not matched to a gene. Germline-derived CDR1 and CDR2 are MRHNA and SNTAGT. CDR3 in amino acids: CASSDTPSGEQFF. The DNA of the CDR3 is TGTGCCAGCAGTGACACACCTAGCGGTGAGCAGTTCTTC.

This rearrangement joins TRBV25-1 to TRBJ2-1; no clear D gene. The V gene's germline CDR1 is MGHDK and CDR2 SYGVNS. The CDR3 runs to 13 residues. Deletions cut 2 bases from V and 3 bases from J, with 5 bases between. The CDR3 is CASSEPLYNEQFF. The CDR3 DNA sequence: TGTGCCAGCAGTGAACCCCTCTACAATGAGCAGTTCTTC.

The V call is TRBV5-8, the J call TRBJ2-7; D is unresolved. Germline V gene lookup returns CDR1 SGHTS and CDR2 YDEGEE. The V end was cut by 7 bases, the J end by 0 bases, with 8 bases between. The CDR3 has 12 residues. The CDR3 loop reads CASPKSSYEQYF. The DNA of the CDR3 is TGTGCCAGCCCCAAGAGCTCCTACGAGCAGTACTTC.

The V and J genes are TRBV5-4 and TRBJ2-3; maybe TRBD2 (5 bases). Germline CDR1 reads SGHNT; CDR2 reads YYREEE (reference sequence). The length of the CDR3 is 14 residues. With 0 bases removed from V and 5 bases from J, the gap between germline ends came to 10 bases. The CDR3 loop reads CASSLGRREDTQYF. The CDR3 coding sequence is TGTGCCAGCAGCTTGGGCCGTCGGGAAGATACGCAGTATTTT.

The rearrangement joins TRBV6-1 to TRBJ2-7, with D tentatively TRBD1 (5 bases). CDR3 length: 15 residues. Germline values: CDR1 MNHNS, CDR2 SASEGT. Trimming took off 2 bases at V and 1 base at J, with 12 bases between the two ends. The CDR3 loop is CASSEISDRSYEQYF. CDR3 nucleotides: TGTGCCAGCAGTGAAATCAGCGACAGATCCTACGAGCAGTACTTC.